This T cell receptor (beta chain) was captured in a study of regulatory T cells in long-lasting Graves disease. Findings and caveats of the study: Persistent patients had more shared public clonotypes (fewer than 3,000) than new patients (about 880). Patients with persistent Graves' had lower TCR diversity than newly diagnosed patients.

With respect to this clonotype: Its antigen is unidentified.

CDR3 regions were amplified by Arm-PCR using iRepertoire HTBI primers to build TCR beta libraries. Each CDR3 protein gets one entry after TCRdb re-called the multiplex PCR reads with MiXCR. The sample has under 300,000 distinct CDR3 sequences, roughly a fifth seen once; the top ten hold roughly 13%. Time point given: newly diagnosed GD, antithyroid drugs for less than 3 months. The TCR library used RNA extracted from PBMCs. Patients came from an endocrinology department in Xi'an, China. Around 9.8 milliliters of peripheral blood were taken and placed in EDTA tubes. Germline V gives CDR1 GTSNPN, CDR2 SVGIG (reference sequence). Trimming pared 3 bases from V and 8 bases from J, leaving 13 bases between. CDR3 size: 12 residues.

The genes are TRBV30 and TRBJ1-2; maybe TRBD1 (6 bases). This specimen consisted of peripheral blood mononuclear cells (PBMCs), obtained at new diagnosis, from a patient treated with antithyroid drugs. The clonotype comes from a female donor with Graves disease. In DNA form, the CDR3 reads TGTGCCTGGAGGAGCAGGGGAGGAGGCTACACCTTC. Translation gives CAWRSRGGGYTF.